Below are 18 T cell receptor beta chains sequenced from a single sample in a study of T-cell reconstitution after alpha-beta-depleted transplantation in children (TCRdb year 2016). Library preparation was by PCR. This sample was sequenced with an Illumina HiSeq 2500. Molecular barcoding was employed in the preparation of TCR libraries, with unique molecular identifiers being used to normalize TCRbeta repertoire quantification. TCRdb ran its own pipeline on the public reads, namely fastp trimming at Q25 and MiXCR clone calling, and kept in-frame beta chains. Rows are unified per CDR3 protein, each entry keeping the most common DNA and genes. This sample lists some 640,000 distinct CDR3 sequences; roughly 15% were detected once. Approximately 1.1% of the sample belongs to the ten largest clones. Here the sequenced sample was PBMCs from the stem cell graft donor, taken from the stem cell graft. The receptors originated from a human donor who donated a stem cell graft to a child with acute myeloid leukemia.

This clonotype has only a few counts. The genes are TRBV20-1 and TRBJ2-1, with 11 bases that match TRBD2. With 0 bases clipped from V and 12 bases from J, the junction kept 16 bases outside the gene matches. The CDR3 is 17 residues long. CDR1 is DFQATT, CDR2 SNEGSKA, per germline (reference sequence). The CDR3 DNA follows: TGCAGTGCTAGAGATGTTGAAACTAGCGGGGGCCGTAGGGTGCAGTTCTTC. It codes for CSARDVETSGGRRVQFF.

The table lists this clonotype with a few counts. The CDR3 region has the DNA TGTGCCAGCAGCTTACAGATAGGGGATACGCAGTATTTT. This translates into CASSLQIGDTQYF. The chain employs TRBV7-2 and TRBJ2-3, with D unresolved. This CDR3 has 13 amino acids. The V end was cut by 2 bases, the J end by 6 bases, with 9 bases between. CDR1 and CDR2 from the germline V gene are SGHTA and FQGNSA.

This clonotype has just a few counts. V and J are TRBV9 and TRBJ2-1; tentatively, D is TRBD2 (6 bases). Germline V lookup: CDR1 SGDLS, CDR2 YYNGEE. The CDR3 spans 12 residues. V was trimmed by 4 bases and J by 12 bases, leaving 14 bases between them. As DNA, the CDR3 is TGTGCCAGCAGCCTGGACCTAGCGTTGCAGTTCTTC. It yields the protein CASSLDLALQFF.

This clonotype has just a few counts. CDR3 nucleotides: TGTGCCAGCAGCCGACGACAGGCCGTTGAGACCCAGTACTTC. It is translated as CASSRRQAVETQYF. This rearrangement joins TRBV7-2 to TRBJ2-5, with a tentative D call TRBD1 (6 bases). V gave up 5 bases and J gave up 5 bases, with 15 bases separating them. From germline, CDR1 is SGHTA and CDR2 FQGNSA. This CDR3 contains 14 residues.

This clonotype was picked up a small number of times. The chain has TRBV20-1 and TRBJ2-1, with D possibly TRBD2 on 7 matching bases. The V gene lost 6 bases and the J gene lost 1 base, with 16 bases spanning the gap. The CDR3 loop spans 15 amino acids. Germline CDR1 and CDR2: DFQATT and SNEGSKA (reference sequence). CDR3 in DNA: TGCAGTGCACCGGGGGGCAGGGGTTCCTACAATGAGCAGTTCTTC. Translated: CSAPGGRGSYNEQFF.

This clonotype was seen ten or more times. A read error may account for a junction end that differs from germline. The chain recombines TRBV24-1 with TRBJ2-5; 9 bases map to TRBD2. Germline assignment: CDR1 KGHDR and CDR2 SFDVKD. This CDR3 region has 15 residues. The CDR3 coding sequence is TGTGCCACCAGTGATCCTCGGCGGGGGGGACCCGCGTTTTCCTTC. The encoded protein is CATSDPRRGGPAFSF.

This clonotype was seen at least ten times. The V and J genes are TRBV7-8 and TRBJ2-5; no clear D gene. Germline V lookup: CDR1 SGHVS, CDR2 FQNEAQ. V shed 1 base and J shed 4 bases, with 10 bases lying between them. The CDR3 runs 14 residues. The CDR3 is CASSLGLLGETQYF. The CDR3 nucleotides are TGTGCCAGCAGCTTAGGTCTCCTGGGAGAGACCCAGTACTTC.

V usage is TRBV3-1 and J usage is TRBJ2-1, with D possibly being TRBD2 (6 bases). V gave up 2 bases and J gave up 0 bases, with 8 bases separating them. Germline V CDR1 and CDR2: LGHDT, YNNKEL (reference sequence). This CDR3 is built from 15 residues. CDR3 DNA: TGTGCCAGCAGCCAACAAGCGGGCTCCTACAATGAGCAGTTCTTC. This codes for CASSQQAGSYNEQFF.

This clonotype came up a few times. V is TRBV20-1 and J is TRBJ1-5, with unresolved D. This CDR3 has 14 amino acids. CDR1 is DFQATT and CDR2 is SNEGSKA in the germline V gene (reference sequence). V was pared by 0 bases and J by 0 bases, with 6 bases between. This CDR3 is CSARDVDSNQPQHF. CDR3 in DNA: TGCAGTGCTAGAGATGTGGATAGCAATCAGCCCCAGCATTTT.

A remark on this clonotype: The junction and the germline gene differ at one end; a read error may be behind it. CDR3 protein: CASGRNTEASF. The DNA of the CDR3 is TGTGCCTCAGGACGGAACACTGAAGCTTCCTTT. The chain employs TRBV30 and TRBJ1-1; D gene uncertain. Germline CDR1 is GTSNPN and CDR2 is SVGIG (reference sequence). This CDR3 contains 11 residues. The variable domain in full, completed from reference TRBV30 and TRBJ1-1, reads SQTIHQWPATLVQPVGSPLSLECTVEGTSNPNLYWYRQAAGRGLQLLFYSVGIGQISSEVPQNLSASRPQDRQFILSSKKLLLSDSGFYLCASGRNTEASFGQGTRLTVV.

This clonotype was counted many times. The chain is built from TRBV20-1 and TRBJ2-3; 10 nucleotides agree with TRBD2. Per the germline V gene, CDR1 is DFQATT and CDR2 is SNEGSKA (reference sequence). V trimming: 0 bases; J trimming: 0 bases; junction bases outside the gene matches: 9. The CDR3 runs 18 residues. The CDR3 loop is CSARDLAGGLSSTDTQYF. CDR3 nucleotides: TGCAGTGCTAGAGATTTAGCGGGGGGACTCTCTAGCACAGATACGCAGTATTTT.

The table lists this clonotype with many counts. V usage is TRBV29-1 and J usage is TRBJ2-5; no definite D call. Per germline, CDR1 SQVTM and CDR2 ANQGSEA. The CDR3 is made up of 13 amino acids. Trimming removed 4 bases from V and 2 bases from J, with 11 bases in between. The CDR3 is CSVALRYQETQYF. In nucleotides, the CDR3 is TGCAGCGTTGCCCTTAGGTATCAAGAGACCCAGTACTTC.

This clonotype was detected only a few times. The chain uses TRBV27 and TRBJ1-5, with D possibly being TRBD1 (6 bases). The germline V gene encodes CDR1 MNHEY and CDR2 SMNVEV (reference sequence). The CDR3 covers 14 residues. V lost 8 bases and J 4 bases, leaving 15 bases between the germline ends. The CDR3 loop reads CASSPLGGNQPQHF. The CDR3, as DNA: TGTGCCAGCTCCCCCCTAGGGGGAAATCAGCCCCAGCATTTT.

The CDR3 region is CASSLYGPYGYTF. DNA for the CDR3: TGTGCCAGCAGTTTATACGGTCCCTATGGCTACACCTTC. The V and J genes are TRBV27 and TRBJ1-2; D is undetermined. Germline V CDR1 and CDR2: MNHEY, SMNVEV (reference sequence). The V gene lost 1 base and the J gene lost 4 bases, with 7 bases spanning the gap. The CDR3 contains 13 residues.

This clonotype was recorded at least ten times. The V call is TRBV20-1, the J call TRBJ1-1; D is unclear. This CDR3 comprises 15 residues. Trimming shortened V by 3 bases and J by 0 bases, and 14 bases separated the two germline ends. The germline V gene encodes CDR1 DFQATT and CDR2 SNEGSKA (reference sequence). CDR3 in DNA: TGCAGTGCTAGGTCTTGGGCGGGCCTGAACACTGAAGCTTTCTTT. Translation: CSARSWAGLNTEAFF.

The CDR3 protein is CASSTGAEIYSNQPQHF. The CDR3, as DNA: TGTGCCAGCAGCACAGGGGCAGAGATCTATAGCAATCAGCCCCAGCATTTT. The rearrangement links TRBV21-1 to TRBJ1-5. TRBV21-1 is reported as a pseudogene. This CDR3 comprises 17 residues.

The table lists this clonotype with many counts. The CDR3 coding sequence is TGCGCCAGCAGCGTCGACACTGATCAGCCCCAGCATTTT. This translates into CASSVDTDQPQHF. The rearrangement uses TRBV5-1 and TRBJ1-5; the D is unclear. The V end lost 4 bases, the J end lost 5 bases, and 10 bases lay between the germline ends. CDR3 length: 13 amino acids. CDR1 and CDR2 from the germline V gene are SGHRS and YFSETQ.

V usage is TRBV11-2 and J usage is TRBJ2-3; TRBD1 might be the D (5 bases). CDR1 is SGHAT and CDR2 is FQNNGV in the germline V gene. Between the trimmed V and J ends, which lost 2 bases and 2 bases, there was a span of 11 bases. The CDR3 runs 15 residues. This CDR3 reads CASSLIRAPTDTQYF. For the CDR3, the DNA is TGTGCCAGCAGCTTAATCAGGGCTCCCACAGATACGCAGTATTTT.